The following is a T cell receptor (beta chain) sequence with its context. Its specificity is unknown. These data originate in a study of graft-versus-host responses after intestinal transplantation. Study information: Recipients had multivisceral, liver-intestinal, or isolated intestinal transplants. Following induction with anti-thymocyte globulin, all recipients were given tacrolimus and steroids for around three years.

Study-wide points: Clonal ratios of graft-versus-host to host-versus-graft in allografts were high for patients exhibiting graft-donor T cell macrochimerism. Recipient marrow contained GvH clones, some of which appeared first in ileum or blood.

The graft tissue was processed, and this released both intraepithelial and lamina propria lymphocytes. The CDR3 loop spans 11 amino acids. Germline lookup yields CDR1 MDHEN and CDR2 SYDVKM. V was trimmed by 7 bases and J by 10 bases, leaving 12 bases between them. The repertoire was sequenced with immunoSEQ multiplex PCR; TCRdb's copy has only in-frame clones and lacks some. The sample yields about 4,500 clones, roughly three quarters seen once. The sequence came from a human patient who received an intestinal transplant, so some T cells may come from the graft donor. V usage is TRBV28 and J usage is TRBJ2-3; no definite D call. The material was ileum tissue, obtained approximately 340 days after intestinal transplantation. CDR3 residues: CASISRGAQYF. The CDR3 DNA is TGTGCCAGCATATCGAGAGGCGCGCAGTATTTT.